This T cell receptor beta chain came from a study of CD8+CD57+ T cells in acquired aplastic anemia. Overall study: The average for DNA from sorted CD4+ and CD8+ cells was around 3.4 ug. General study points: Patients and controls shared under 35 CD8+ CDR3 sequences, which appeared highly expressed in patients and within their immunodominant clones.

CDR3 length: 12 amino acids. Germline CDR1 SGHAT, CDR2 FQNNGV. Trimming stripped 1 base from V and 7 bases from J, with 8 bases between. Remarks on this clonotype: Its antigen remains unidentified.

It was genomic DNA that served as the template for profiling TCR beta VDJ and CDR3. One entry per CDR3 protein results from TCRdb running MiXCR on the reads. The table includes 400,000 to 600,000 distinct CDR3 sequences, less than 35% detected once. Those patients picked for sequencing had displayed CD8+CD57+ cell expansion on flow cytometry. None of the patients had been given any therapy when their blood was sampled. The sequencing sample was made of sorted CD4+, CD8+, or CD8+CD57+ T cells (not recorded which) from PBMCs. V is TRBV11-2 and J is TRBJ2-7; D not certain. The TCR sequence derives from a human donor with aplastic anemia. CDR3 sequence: CASSLGPREQYF. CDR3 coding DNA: TGTGCCAGCAGCTTAGGTCCGAGAGAGCAGTACTTC. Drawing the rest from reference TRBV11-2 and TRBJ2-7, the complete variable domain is EAGVAQSPRYKIIEKRQSVAFWCNPISGHATLYWYQQILGQGPKLLIQFQNNGVVDDSQLPKDRFSAERLKGVDSTLKIQPAKLEDSAVYLCASSLGPREQYFGPGTRLTVT.